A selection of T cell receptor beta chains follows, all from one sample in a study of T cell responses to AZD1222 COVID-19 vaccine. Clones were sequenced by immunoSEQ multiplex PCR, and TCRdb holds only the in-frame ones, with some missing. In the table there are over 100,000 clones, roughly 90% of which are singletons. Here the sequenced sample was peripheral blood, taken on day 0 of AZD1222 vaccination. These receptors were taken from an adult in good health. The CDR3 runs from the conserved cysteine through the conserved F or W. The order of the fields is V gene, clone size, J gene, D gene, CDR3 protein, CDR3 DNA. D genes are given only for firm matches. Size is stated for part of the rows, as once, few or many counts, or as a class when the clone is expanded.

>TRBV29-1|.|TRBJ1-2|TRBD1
CSAKNDRARLNYGYTF
TGCAGCGCGAAAAACGACAGGGCCCGCCTTAACTATGGCTACACCTTC
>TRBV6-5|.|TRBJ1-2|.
CASSYLQGRSNYGYTF
TGTGCCAGCAGTTATTTGCAGGGTAGATCTAACTATGGCTACACCTTC
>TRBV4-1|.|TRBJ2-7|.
CASSQLISTGTGTPYEQYF
TGCGCCAGCAGCCAACTCATTTCCACAGGGACCGGTACGCCCTACGAGCAGTACTTC
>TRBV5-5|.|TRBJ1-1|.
CASSLRLAGNTEAFF
TGTGCCAGCAGCTTGAGGCTAGCAGGGAACACTGAAGCTTTCTTT
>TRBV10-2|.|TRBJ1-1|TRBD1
CASRPPGQGEAFF
TGCGCCAGCAGGCCACCGGGACAGGGTGAAGCTTTCTTT
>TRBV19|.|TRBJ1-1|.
CASSTLRERFGLYTEAFF
TGTGCCAGTAGTACACTGAGGGAGAGGTTCGGGTTGTACACTGAAGCTTTCTTT
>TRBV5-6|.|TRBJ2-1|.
CASSLGTGNNEQFF
TGTGCCAGCAGCTTGGGGACCGGGAACAATGAGCAGTTCTTC
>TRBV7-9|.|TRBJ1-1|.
CASSIPYFEAFF
TGTGCCAGCAGCATACCTTACTTTGAAGCTTTCTTT
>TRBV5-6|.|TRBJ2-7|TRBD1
CASSPGQGGEQYF
TGTGCCAGCAGCCCGGGACAGGGTGGCGAGCAGTACTTC
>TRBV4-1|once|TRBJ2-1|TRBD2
CASSQRRLAGGPDEQFF
TGCGCCAGCAGCCAAAGGAGGCTAGCGGGGGGGCCGGATGAGCAGTTCTTC
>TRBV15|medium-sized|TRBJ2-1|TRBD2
CATSREASGGAGSYNEQFF
TGTGCCACCAGCAGAGAGGCTAGCGGGGGCGCCGGCTCCTACAATGAGCAGTTCTTC
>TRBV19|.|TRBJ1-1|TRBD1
CASSTGDRVNTEAFF
TGTGCCAGTAGTACGGGGGACAGGGTGAACACTGAAGCTTTCTTT
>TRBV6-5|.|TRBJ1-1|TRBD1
CASRRDRNTEAFF
TGTGCCAGCAGAAGGGACAGAAACACTGAAGCTTTCTTT
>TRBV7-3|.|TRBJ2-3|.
CASSLGGASTDTQYF
TGTGCCAGCAGCTTAGGGGGGGCTAGCACAGATACGCAGTATTTT
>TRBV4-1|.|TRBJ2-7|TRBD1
CASSQALDRVPHPHF
TGCGCCAGCAGCCAAGCTTTGGACAGGGTCCCCCACCCCCACTTC
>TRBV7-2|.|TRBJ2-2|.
CASSLWGFTGELFF
TGTGCCAGCAGCTTATGGGGCTTCACCGGGGAGCTGTTTTTT
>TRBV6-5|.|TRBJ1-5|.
CASSTSYSNQPQHF
TGTGCCAGCAGTACCTCATATAGCAATCAGCCCCAGCATTTT
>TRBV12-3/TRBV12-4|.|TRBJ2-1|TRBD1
CASGDRLNEQFF
TGTGCCAGCGGGGACAGGTTGAATGAGCAGTTCTTC
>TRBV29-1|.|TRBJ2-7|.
CSVGAGFSNEQYF
TGCAGCGTTGGGGCCGGGTTTAGTAACGAGCAGTACTTC
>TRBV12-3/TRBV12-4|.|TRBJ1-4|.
CASSFGGEKLFF
TGTGCCAGCAGTTTCGGCGGGGAAAAACTGTTTTTT
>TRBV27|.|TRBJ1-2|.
CASSSPDTRGYTF
TGTGCCAGCAGTTCGCCGGACACCCGTGGCTACACCTTC
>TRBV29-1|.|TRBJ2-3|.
CSARQYPSTDTQYF
TGCAGCGCGAGACAGTACCCTAGCACAGATACGCAGTATTTT
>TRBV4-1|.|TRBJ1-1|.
CASSHRTRNTEAFF
TGCGCCAGCAGCCACCGGACGCGGAACACTGAAGCTTTCTTT
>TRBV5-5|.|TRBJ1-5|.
CASSLYVHSNQPQHF
TGTGCCAGCAGCTTGTATGTGCATAGCAATCAGCCCCAGCATTTT
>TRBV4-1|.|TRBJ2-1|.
CASSQEVTRRNNEQFF
TGCGCCAGCAGCCAAGAGGTAACCCGTCGCAACAATGAGCAGTTCTTC
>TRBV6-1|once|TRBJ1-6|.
CASSEGNSPLHF
TGTGCCAGCAGTGAGGGAAACTCACCCCTCCACTTT
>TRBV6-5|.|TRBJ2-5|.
CATHQGWEETQYF
TGTGCCACACACCAAGGGTGGGAAGAGACCCAGTACTTC
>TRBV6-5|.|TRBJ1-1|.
CASNVGSTEAFF
TGTGCCAGCAATGTGGGTTCTACTGAAGCTTTCTTT
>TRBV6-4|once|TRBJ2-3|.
CASSGGALTDTQYF
TGTGCCAGCAGTGGAGGGGCCCTCACAGATACGCAGTATTTT
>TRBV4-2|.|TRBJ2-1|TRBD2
CASSQEPSGGDSNEQFF
TGTGCCAGCAGCCAAGAGCCGAGTGGGGGGGACTCGAATGAGCAGTTCTTC
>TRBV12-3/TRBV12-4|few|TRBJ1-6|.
CASRGSFAPLHF
TGTGCCAGCAGGGGGAGTTTTGCACCCCTCCACTTT
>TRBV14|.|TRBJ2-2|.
CASSQDSLVIGELFF
TGTGCCAGCAGCCAAGATTCACTAGTGATTGGGGAGCTGTTTTTT
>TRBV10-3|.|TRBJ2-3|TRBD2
CAISDSTSGGQPTDTQYF
TGTGCCATCAGTGATAGTACTAGCGGGGGACAACCCACAGATACGCAGTATTTT
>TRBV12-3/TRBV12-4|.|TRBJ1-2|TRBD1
CASRGTGDYGYTF
TGTGCCAGCAGGGGGACAGGGGACTATGGCTACACCTTC
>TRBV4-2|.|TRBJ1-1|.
CASSQDLGGLMNTEAFF
TGTGCCAGCAGCCAAGATTTGGGAGGGCTCATGAACACTGAAGCTTTCTTT
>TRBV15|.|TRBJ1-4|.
CATRVLGEKLFF
TGTGCCACCAGGGTGTTAGGAGAAAAACTGTTTTTT
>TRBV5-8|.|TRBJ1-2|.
CASSLQGPYGYTF
TGTGCCAGCAGCTTGCAGGGGCCCTATGGCTACACCTTC
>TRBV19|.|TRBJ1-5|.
CASTQNGGAGNQPQHF
TGTGCCAGTACCCAAAACGGGGGCGCGGGCAATCAGCCCCAGCATTTT
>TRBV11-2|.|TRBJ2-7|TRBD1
CASSPITGGAYEQYF
TGTGCCAGCAGCCCCATCACAGGGGGCGCGTACGAGCAGTACTTC
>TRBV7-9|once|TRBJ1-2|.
CASSLVGGFGGYTF
TGTGCCAGCAGCTTAGTCGGAGGCTTTGGGGGCTACACCTTC
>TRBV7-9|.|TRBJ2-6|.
CASSLFLSGANVLTF
TGTGCCAGCAGCTTATTTCTCTCTGGGGCCAACGTCCTGACTTTC
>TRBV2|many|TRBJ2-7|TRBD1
CASKSGQGGHEQYF
TGTGCCAGCAAATCGGGACAGGGGGGCCACGAGCAGTACTTC
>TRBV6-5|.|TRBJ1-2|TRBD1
CASSMDRDGYGYTF
TGTGCCAGCAGCATGGACAGGGATGGCTATGGCTACACCTTC
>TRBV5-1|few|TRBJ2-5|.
CASSLAGSEGETQYF
TGCGCCAGCAGCTTGGCGGGGTCGGAGGGGGAGACCCAGTACTTC
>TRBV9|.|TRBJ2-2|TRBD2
CASSVVGTSAGGELFF
TGTGCCAGCAGCGTAGTAGGGACTAGTGCCGGCGGGGAGCTGTTTTTT
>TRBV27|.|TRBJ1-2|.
CASSLMGSNVLGYTF
TGTGCCAGCAGCCTCATGGGCAGTAACGTACTAGGCTACACCTTC
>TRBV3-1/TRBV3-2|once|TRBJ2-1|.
CASSHIFGGLDEQFF
TGTGCCAGCAGCCATATATTCGGGGGTCTAGATGAGCAGTTCTTC
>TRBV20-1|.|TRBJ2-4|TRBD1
CSASQSRDSKNIQYF
TGCAGTGCTAGTCAAAGTAGGGACAGCAAAAACATTCAGTACTTC
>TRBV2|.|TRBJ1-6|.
CASSEPSAGRENSPLHF
TGTGCCAGCAGTGAACCTTCCGCGGGAAGAGAGAATTCACCCCTCCACTTT
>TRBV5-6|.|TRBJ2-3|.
CASSLVFGGAPTTDTQYF
TGTGCCAGCAGCTTGGTGTTTGGGGGGGCCCCCACCACAGATACGCAGTATTTT
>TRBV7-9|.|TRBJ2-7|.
CASSLASGSYEQYF
TGTGCCAGCAGCTTAGCTAGCGGCTCCTACGAGCAGTACTTC